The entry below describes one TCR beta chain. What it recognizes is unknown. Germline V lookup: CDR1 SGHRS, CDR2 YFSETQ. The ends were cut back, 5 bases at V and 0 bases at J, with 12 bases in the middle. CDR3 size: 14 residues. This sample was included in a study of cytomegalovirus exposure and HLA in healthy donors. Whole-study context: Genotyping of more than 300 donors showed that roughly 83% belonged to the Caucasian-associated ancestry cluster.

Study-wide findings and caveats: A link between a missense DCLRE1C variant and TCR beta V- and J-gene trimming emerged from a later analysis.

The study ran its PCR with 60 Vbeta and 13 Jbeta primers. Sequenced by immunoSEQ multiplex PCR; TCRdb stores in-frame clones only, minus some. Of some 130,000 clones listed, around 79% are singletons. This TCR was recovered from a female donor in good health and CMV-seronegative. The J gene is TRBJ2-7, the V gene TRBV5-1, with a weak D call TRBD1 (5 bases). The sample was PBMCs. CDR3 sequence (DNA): TGCGCCAGCAGAGCGACAGAAAGCTCCTACGAGCAGTACTTC. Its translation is CASRATESSYEQYF.